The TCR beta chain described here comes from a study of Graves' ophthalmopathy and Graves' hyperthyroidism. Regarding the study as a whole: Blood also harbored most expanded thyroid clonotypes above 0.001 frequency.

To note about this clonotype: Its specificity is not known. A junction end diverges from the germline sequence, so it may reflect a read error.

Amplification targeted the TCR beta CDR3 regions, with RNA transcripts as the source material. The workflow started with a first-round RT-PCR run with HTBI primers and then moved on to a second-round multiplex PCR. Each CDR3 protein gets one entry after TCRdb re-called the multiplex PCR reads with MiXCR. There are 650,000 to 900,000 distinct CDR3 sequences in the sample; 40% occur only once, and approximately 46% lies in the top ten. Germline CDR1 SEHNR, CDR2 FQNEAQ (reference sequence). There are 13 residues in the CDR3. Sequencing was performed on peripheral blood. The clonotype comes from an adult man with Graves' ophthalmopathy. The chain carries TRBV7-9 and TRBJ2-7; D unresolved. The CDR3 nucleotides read TGTGCCAACAGCTTAGACTTAACCTACGAGCAGTACTTC. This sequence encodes CANSLDLTYEQYF.